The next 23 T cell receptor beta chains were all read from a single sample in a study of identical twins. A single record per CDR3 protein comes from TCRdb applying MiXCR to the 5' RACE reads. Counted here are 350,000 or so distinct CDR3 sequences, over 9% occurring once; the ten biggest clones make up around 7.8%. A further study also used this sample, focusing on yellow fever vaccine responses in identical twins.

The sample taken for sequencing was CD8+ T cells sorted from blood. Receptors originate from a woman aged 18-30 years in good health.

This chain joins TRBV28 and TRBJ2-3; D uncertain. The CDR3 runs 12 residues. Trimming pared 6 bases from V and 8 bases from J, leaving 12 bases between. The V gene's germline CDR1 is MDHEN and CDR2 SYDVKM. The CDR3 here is CASRPGDGTQYF. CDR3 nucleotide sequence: TGTGCCAGCAGGCCCGGAGATGGTACGCAGTATTTT. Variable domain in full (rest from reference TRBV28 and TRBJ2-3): DVKVTQSSRYLVKRTGEKVFLECVQDMDHENMFWYRQDPGLGLRLIYFSYDVKMKEKGDIPEGYSVSREKKERFSLILESASTNQTSMYLCASRPGDGTQYFGPGTRLTVL.

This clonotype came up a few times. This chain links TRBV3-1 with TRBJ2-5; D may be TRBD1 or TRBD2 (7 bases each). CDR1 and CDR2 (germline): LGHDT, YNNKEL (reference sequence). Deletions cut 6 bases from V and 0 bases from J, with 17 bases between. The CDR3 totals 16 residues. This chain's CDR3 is CASRGTRGGYQETQYF. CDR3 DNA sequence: TGTGCCAGCAGAGGGACCAGGGGGGGCTACCAAGAGACCCAGTACTTC.

Here the CDR3 DNA reads TGTGCCAGCAGCTCAACCGGGACAGAGAACACCGGGGAGCTGTTTTTT. Amino acids: CASSSTGTENTGELFF. The chain uses TRBV7-9 and TRBJ2-2, with TRBD1 identical over 7 bases. The ends lost 4 bases at V and 1 base at J; junction bases unmatched: 6. CDR3 length: 16 amino acids. The V gene's germline CDR1 is SEHNR and CDR2 FQNEAQ (reference sequence). The entire variable domain, with the rest obtained from reference TRBV7-9 and TRBJ2-2, is as follows: DTGVSQNPRHKITKRGQNVTFRCDPISEHNRLYWYRQTLGQGPEFLTYFQNEAQLEKSRLLSDRFSAERPKGSFSTLEIQRTEQGDSAMYLCASSSTGTENTGELFFGEGSRLTVL.

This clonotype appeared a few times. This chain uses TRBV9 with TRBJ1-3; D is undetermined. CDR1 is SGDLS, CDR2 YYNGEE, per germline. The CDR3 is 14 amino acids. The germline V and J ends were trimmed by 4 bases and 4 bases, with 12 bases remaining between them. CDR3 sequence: CASSPDLSGNTIYF. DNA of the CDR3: TGTGCCAGCAGCCCGGACCTCTCCGGAAACACCATATATTTT.

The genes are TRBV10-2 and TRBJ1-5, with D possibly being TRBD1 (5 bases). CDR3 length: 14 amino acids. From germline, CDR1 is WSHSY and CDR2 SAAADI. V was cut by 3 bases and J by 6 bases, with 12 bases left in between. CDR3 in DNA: TGCGCCAGCAGTGATGGAGGGGTAGTTCAGCCCCAGCATTTT. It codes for CASSDGGVVQPQHF.

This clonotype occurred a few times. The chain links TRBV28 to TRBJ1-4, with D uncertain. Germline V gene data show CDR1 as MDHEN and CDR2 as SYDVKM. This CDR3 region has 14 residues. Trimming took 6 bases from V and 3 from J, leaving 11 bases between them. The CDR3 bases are TGTGCCAGCAGCCCGGACGACCCTAATGAAAAACTGTTTTTT. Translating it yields CASSPDDPNEKLFF.

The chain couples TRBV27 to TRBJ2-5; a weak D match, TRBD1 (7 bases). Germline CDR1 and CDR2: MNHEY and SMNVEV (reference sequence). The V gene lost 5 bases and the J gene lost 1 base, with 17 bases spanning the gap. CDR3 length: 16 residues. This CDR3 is CASSQGTVLAQETQYF. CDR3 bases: TGTGCCAGCAGTCAAGGGACAGTACTAGCCCAAGAGACCCAGTACTTC.

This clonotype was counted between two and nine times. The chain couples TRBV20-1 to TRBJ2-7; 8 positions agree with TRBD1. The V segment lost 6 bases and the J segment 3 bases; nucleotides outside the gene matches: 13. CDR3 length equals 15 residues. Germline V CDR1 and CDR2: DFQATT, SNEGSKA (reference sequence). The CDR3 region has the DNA TGCAGTGCCCATATGAGCAGGGGGCCACGCTACGAGCAGTACGTC. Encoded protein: CSAHMSRGPRYEQYV.

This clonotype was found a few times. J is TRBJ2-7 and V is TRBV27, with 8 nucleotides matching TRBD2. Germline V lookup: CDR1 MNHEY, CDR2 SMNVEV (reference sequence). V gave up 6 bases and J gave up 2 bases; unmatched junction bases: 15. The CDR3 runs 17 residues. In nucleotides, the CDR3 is TGTGCCAGCAGCTCTTATGCGGGTACTAGCGGCCCCTACGAGCAGTACTTC. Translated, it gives CASSSYAGTSGPYEQYF.

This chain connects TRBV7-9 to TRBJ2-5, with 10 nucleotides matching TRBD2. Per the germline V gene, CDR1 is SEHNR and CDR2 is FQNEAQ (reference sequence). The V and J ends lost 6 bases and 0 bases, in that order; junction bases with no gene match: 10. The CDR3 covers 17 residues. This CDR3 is CASRDTSGNEYQETQYF. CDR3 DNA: TGTGCCAGCAGGGACACTAGCGGGAACGAGTACCAAGAGACCCAGTACTTC.

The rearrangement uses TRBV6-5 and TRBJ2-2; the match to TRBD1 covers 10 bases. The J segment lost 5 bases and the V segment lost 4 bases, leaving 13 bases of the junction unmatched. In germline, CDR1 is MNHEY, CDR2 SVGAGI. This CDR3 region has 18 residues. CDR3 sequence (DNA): TGTGCCAGCAGTTCCCCTAAGCCGGGACAGGGGTTAACCGGGGAGCTGTTTTTT. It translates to CASSSPKPGQGLTGELFF.

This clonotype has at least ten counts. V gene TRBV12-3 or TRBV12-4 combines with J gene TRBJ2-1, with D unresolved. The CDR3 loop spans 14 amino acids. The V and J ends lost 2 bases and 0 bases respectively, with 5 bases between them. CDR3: CASSLPSSYNEQFF. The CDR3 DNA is TGTGCCAGCAGTTTACCGAGCTCCTACAATGAGCAGTTCTTC.

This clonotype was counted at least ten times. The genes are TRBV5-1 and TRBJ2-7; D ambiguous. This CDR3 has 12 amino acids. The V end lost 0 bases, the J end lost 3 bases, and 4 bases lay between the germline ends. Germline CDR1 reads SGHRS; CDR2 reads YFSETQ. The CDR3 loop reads CASSLESYEQYF. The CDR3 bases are TGCGCCAGCAGCTTGGAGAGCTACGAGCAGTACTTC. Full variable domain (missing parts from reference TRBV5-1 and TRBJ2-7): KAGVTQTPRYLIKTRGQQVTLSCSPISGHRSVSWYQQTPGQGLQFLFEYFSETQRNKGNFPGRFSGRQFSNSRSEMNVSTLELGDSALYLCASSLESYEQYFGPGTRLTVT.

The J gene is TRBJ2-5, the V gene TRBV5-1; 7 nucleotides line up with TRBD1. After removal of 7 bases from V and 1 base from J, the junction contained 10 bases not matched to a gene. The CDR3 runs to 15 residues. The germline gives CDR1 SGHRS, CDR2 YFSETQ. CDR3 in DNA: TGCGCCAGCGGCGAGGTGACAGGGACCCAAGAGACCCAGTACTTC. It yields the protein CASGEVTGTQETQYF. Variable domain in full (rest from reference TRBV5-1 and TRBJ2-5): KAGVTQTPRYLIKTRGQQVTLSCSPISGHRSVSWYQQTPGQGLQFLFEYFSETQRNKGNFPGRFSGRQFSNSRSEMNVSTLELGDSALYLCASGEVTGTQETQYFGPGTRLLVL.

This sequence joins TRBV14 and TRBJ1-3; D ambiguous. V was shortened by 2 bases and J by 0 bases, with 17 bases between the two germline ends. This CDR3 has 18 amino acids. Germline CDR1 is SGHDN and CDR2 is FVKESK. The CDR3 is CASSQTPGYQYSGNTIYF. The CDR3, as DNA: TGTGCCAGCAGCCAAACGCCCGGATACCAGTACTCTGGAAACACCATATATTTT.

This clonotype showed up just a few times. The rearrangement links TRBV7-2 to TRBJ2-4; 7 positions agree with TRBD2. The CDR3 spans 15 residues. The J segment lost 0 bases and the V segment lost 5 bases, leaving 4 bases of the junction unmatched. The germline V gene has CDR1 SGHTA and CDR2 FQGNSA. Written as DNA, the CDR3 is TGTGCCAGCAGCCCGGGGGAGGGAGCCAAAAACATTCAGTACTTC. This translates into CASSPGEGAKNIQYF.

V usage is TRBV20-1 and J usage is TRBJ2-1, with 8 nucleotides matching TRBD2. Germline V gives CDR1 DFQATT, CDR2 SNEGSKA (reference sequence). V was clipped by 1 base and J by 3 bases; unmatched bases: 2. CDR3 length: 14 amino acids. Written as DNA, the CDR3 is TGCAGTGCTAGAGCACTAGCGGACTACAATGAGCAGTTCTTC. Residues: CSARALADYNEQFF.

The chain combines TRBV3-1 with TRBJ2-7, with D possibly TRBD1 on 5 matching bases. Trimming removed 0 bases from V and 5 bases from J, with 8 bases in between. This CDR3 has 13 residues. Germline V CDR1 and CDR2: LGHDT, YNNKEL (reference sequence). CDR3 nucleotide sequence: TGTGCCAGCAGCCAAGAAGGGGATGACGAGCAGTACTTC. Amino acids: CASSQEGDDEQYF.

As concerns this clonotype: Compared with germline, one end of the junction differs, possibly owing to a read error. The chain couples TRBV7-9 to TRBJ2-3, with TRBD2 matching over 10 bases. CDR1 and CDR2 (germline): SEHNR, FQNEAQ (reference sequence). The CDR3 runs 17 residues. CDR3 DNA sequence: TGTGCCAGCAGCGTAGCGACAGGACTAGCGGATGGAGATACGCAGTATTTT. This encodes CASSVATGLADGDTQYF.

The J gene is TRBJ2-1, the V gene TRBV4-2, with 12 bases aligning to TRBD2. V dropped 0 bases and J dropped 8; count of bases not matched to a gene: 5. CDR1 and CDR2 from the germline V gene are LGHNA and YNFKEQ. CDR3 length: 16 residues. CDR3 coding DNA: TGTGCCAGCAGCCAAGATCTGTCTAGCGGGAGGGATGAGCAGTTCTTC. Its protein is CASSQDLSSGRDEQFF.

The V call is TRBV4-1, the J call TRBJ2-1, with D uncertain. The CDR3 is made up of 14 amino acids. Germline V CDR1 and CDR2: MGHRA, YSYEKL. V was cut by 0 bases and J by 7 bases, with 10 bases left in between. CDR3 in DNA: TGCGCCAGCAGCCAAGATCTCTGGCTAAATGAGCAGTTCTTC. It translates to CASSQDLWLNEQFF.

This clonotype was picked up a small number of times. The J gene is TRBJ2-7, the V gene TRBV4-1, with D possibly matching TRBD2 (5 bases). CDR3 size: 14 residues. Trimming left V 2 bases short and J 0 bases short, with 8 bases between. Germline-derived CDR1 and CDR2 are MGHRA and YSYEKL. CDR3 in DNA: TGCGCCAGCAGCCAATCTGCGGGCTCCTACGAGCAGTACGTC. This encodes CASSQSAGSYEQYV.

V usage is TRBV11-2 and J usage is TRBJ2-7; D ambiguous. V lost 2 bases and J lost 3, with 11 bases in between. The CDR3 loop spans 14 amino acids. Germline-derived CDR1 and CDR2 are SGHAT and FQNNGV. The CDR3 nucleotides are TGTGCCAGCAGCTTATGGGGTAGTGACTACGAGCAGTACGTC. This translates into CASSLWGSDYEQYV.